The rows below give T cell receptor beta chains drawn from one sample of a study of vaccination and CD4 T cells after COVID-19. TCRdb used MiXCR to reprocess the PCR reads, holding one entry per CDR3 protein. The profile covers a few thousand distinct CDR3 sequences, with 48% appearing a single time and approximately 18% taken by the ten largest. What these receptors recognize is not known. The sequenced sample consisted of CD4+ T cells from blood, cultured in vitro. Receptor source: a human donor who had recovered from COVID-19. CDR3s include the opening cysteine and the closing phenylalanine or tryptophan. The order of the fields is D gene, V gene, clone size, J gene, CDR3 protein, CDR3 DNA. A D gene is named only where the DNA matches it firmly. Clone size, where shown, is once, few, many, or a class for clones that have expanded.

>NA|TRBV10-1|large|TRBJ1-1
CASSETWNTEAFF
TGCGCCAGCAGCGAGACATGGAACACTGAAGCTTTCTTT
>TRBD1|TRBV7-9|NA|TRBJ2-6
CASSLGQGGSGANVLTF
TGTGCCAGCAGCTTGGGACAGGGAGGATCTGGGGCCAACGTCCTGACTTTC
>TRBD1|TRBV6-2/TRBV6-3|large|TRBJ1-2
CASSYSPGGLEGYTF
TGTGCCAGCAGTTACTCGCCAGGGGGCTTGGAGGGCTACACCTTC
>NA|TRBV27|once|TRBJ1-5
CASSSRRTHSNQPQHF
TGTGCCAGCAGTTCCCGACGGACCCATAGCAATCAGCCCCAGCATTTT
>NA|TRBV20-1|NA|TRBJ1-1
CSAQKSGNTEAFF
TGCAGTGCCCAAAAGTCAGGGAACACTGAAGCTTTCTTT
>TRBD1|TRBV2|few|TRBJ2-5
CASSKRGTGGEETQYF
TGTGCCAGCAGTAAACGGGGGACAGGGGGTGAAGAGACCCAGTACTTC
>NA|TRBV30|NA|TRBJ1-1
CACHLGGRSTEAFF
TGTGCCTGCCACCTAGGGGGACGCAGCACTGAAGCTTTCTTT
>TRBD1|TRBV7-9|NA|TRBJ2-6
CASSRGTGFSGANVLTF
TGTGCCAGCAGCCGAGGGACAGGGTTCTCTGGGGCCAACGTCCTGACTTTC
>NA|TRBV7-2|NA|TRBJ2-3
CASSLISGPFTDTQYF
TGTGCCAGCAGCTTAATAAGCGGGCCGTTCACAGATACGCAGTATTTT
>NA|TRBV15|few|TRBJ2-1
CATRWGREAHEQFF
TGTGCCACCAGGTGGGGCAGGGAAGCCCATGAGCAGTTCTTC
>TRBD2|TRBV5-1|NA|TRBJ2-3
CASSIQAGGPADTQYF
TGCGCCAGCAGCATCCAAGCGGGAGGGCCCGCAGATACGCAGTATTTT
>NA|TRBV6-1|few|TRBJ1-1
CASSERRGYTEAFF
TGTGCCAGCAGTGAAAGGAGGGGATACACTGAAGCTTTCTTT
>NA|TRBV20-1|NA|TRBJ2-4
CSAYKGSLAKNIQYF
TGCAGTGCTTACAAAGGGAGCCTAGCCAAAAACATTCAGTACTTC
>NA|TRBV6-5|NA|TRBJ1-1
CASSYSPGRNTEAFF
TGTGCCAGCAGTTACTCTCCGGGACGCAACACTGAAGCTTTCTTT
>TRBD1|TRBV7-8|NA|TRBJ1-1
CASSRTGGLTEAFF
TGTGCCAGCAGTCGGACAGGGGGCTTAACTGAAGCTTTCTTT
>TRBD2|TRBV7-2|few|TRBJ2-7
CASSLRLAGYEQYF
TGTGCCAGCAGCCTCCGACTAGCGGGGTACGAGCAGTACTTC
>NA|TRBV6-2/TRBV6-3|NA|TRBJ1-2
CASRGANYGYTF
TGTGCCAGCAGGGGAGCTAACTATGGCTACACCTTC
>NA|TRBV15|NA|TRBJ2-2
CATSKRSPRGRTGELFF
TGTGCCACCAGCAAAAGGTCCCCCCGGGGAAGGACCGGGGAGCTGTTTTTT
>TRBD1|TRBV7-3|NA|TRBJ2-1
CASSLLGTGRNEQFF
TGTGCCAGCAGCCTGTTAGGGACAGGGAGGAATGAGCAGTTCTTC
>NA|TRBV20-1|NA|TRBJ1-4
CSAPPGRGEKLFF
TGCAGTGCTCCCCCCGGGAGGGGTGAAAAACTGTTTTTT
>NA|TRBV19|few|TRBJ1-2
CATGVGPYGYTF
TGTGCCACTGGGGTGGGACCCTATGGCTACACCTTC
>NA|TRBV11-2|NA|TRBJ1-2
CASSFRVQGSFGYTF
TGTGCCAGCAGCTTTCGGGTACAGGGCTCGTTCGGCTACACCTTC